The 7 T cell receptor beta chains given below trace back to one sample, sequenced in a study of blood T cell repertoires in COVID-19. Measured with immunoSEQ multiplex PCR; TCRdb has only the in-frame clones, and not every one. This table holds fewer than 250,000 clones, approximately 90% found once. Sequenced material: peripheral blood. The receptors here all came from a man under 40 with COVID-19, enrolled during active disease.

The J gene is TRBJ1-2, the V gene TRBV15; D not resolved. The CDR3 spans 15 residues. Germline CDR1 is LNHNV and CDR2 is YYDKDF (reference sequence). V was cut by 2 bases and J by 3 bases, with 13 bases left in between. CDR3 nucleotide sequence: TGTGCCACCAGCAGAACCCCTCCACTAGACTATGGCTACACCTTC. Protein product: CATSRTPPLDYGYTF.

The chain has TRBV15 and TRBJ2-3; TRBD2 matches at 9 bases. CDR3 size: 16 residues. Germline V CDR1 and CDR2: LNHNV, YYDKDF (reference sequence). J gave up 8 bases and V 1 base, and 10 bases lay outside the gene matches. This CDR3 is CATSRGAGGPRVTQYF. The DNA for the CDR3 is TGTGCCACCAGCAGAGGTGCGGGGGGGCCCCGAGTTACGCAGTATTTT.

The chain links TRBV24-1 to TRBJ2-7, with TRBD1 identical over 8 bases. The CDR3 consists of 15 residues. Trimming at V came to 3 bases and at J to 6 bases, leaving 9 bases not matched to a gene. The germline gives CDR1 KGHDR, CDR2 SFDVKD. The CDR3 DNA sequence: TGTGCCACCAGTGATCCCATGGACAGGGTAGGCGAGCAGTACTTC. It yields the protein CATSDPMDRVGEQYF.

CDR3 nucleotides: TGTGCCAGCAGTCCGTCAGGGGGCTCTGGGGCCAACGTCCTGACTTTC. Translation: CASSPSGGSGANVLTF. J is TRBJ2-6 and V is TRBV27; 7 bases map to TRBD1. V was pared by 5 bases and J by 0 bases, with 4 bases of the junction left unmatched. CDR1 is MNHEY, CDR2 SMNVEV, per germline (reference sequence). The CDR3 totals 16 residues.

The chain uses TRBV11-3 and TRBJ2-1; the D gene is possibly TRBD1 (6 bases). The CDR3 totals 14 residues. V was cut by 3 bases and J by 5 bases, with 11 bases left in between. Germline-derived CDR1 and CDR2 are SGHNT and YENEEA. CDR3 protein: CASSFRAGDNEQFF. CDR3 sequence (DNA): TGTGCCAGCAGCTTCAGGGCAGGGGACAATGAGCAGTTCTTC.

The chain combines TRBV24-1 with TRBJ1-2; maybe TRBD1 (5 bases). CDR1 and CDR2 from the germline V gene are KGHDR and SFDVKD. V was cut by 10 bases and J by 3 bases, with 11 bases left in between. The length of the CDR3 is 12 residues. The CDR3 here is CATATGDYGYTF. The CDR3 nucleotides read TGTGCCACAGCCACGGGGGACTATGGCTACACCTTC.

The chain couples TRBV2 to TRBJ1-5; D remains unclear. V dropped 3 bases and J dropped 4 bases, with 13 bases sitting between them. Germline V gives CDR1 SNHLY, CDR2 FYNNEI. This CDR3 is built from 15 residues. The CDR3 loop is CASSDLGGPNQPQHF. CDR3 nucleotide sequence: TGTGCCAGCAGTGACTTGGGAGGGCCTAATCAGCCCCAGCATTTT.